This T cell receptor (beta chain) came from a study of blood T cell repertoires in COVID-19. Study context: COVID-19 samples collected from the United States, Italy and Spain covered acute and convalescent phases.

The V gene end was trimmed by 6 bases and the J gene end by 1 base; junction bases not matched to a gene: 6. CDR3 size: 14 residues. In germline, CDR1 is SGHNT, CDR2 YYREEE (reference sequence). In the source study's methods: Nucleated cell number was recorded as an estimate derived from reference gene primer amplification. The repertoire was sequenced with immunoSEQ multiplex PCR; TCRdb's copy has only in-frame clones and lacks some. V and J calls and clone size follow that table, whereas D and trimming were derived from the DNA. The table records approximately 190,000 clones, about nine tenths of them present only once.

V and J are TRBV5-4 and TRBJ2-5; 7 positions match TRBD2. Sample: peripheral blood. This sequence originates from an elderly man with acute or convalescent COVID-19. CDR3 sequence: CASTGGGAQETQYF. CDR3 sequence (DNA): TGTGCCAGCACGGGAGGAGGGGCCCAAGAGACCCAGTACTTC.